These 20 T cell receptor beta chains were sequenced from one sample in a study of cytomegalovirus exposure and HLA in healthy donors. Profiling relied on immunoSEQ multiplex PCR, and the TCRdb table lists in-frame clones only, not all of them. Of about 200,000 clones listed, approximately 85% are singletons. The sequenced sample consisted of PBMCs. These receptors were taken from a woman aged 18-35 years in good health and CMV-seronegative.

This clone was seen just once. This sequence joins TRBV9 and TRBJ2-5; 10 nucleotides line up with TRBD2. This CDR3 spans 14 amino acids. V lost 7 bases and J lost 4; bases outside the gene matches: 7. Per the germline V gene, CDR1 is SGDLS and CDR2 is YYNGEE. The CDR3, as DNA: TGTGCCAGCTCCTTAGCGGGGGGCGGAGAGACCCAGTACTTC. Translation: CASSLAGGGETQYF.

This clone appeared once. The chain joins TRBV18 to TRBJ2-7; 8 nucleotides line up with TRBD1. This CDR3 has 15 amino acids. Trimming cost V 3 bases and J 2 bases; bases outside gene matches: 6. Germline-derived CDR1 and CDR2 are KGHSH and LQKENI. CDR3 sequence (DNA): TGTGCCAGCTCACCGGACAGGGTCCCCACCTACGAGCAGTACTTC. Translation gives CASSPDRVPTYEQYF.

The V gene is TRBV4-1, the J gene TRBJ2-7, with a possible D match to TRBD2 (5 bases). CDR3 size: 16 residues. Germline CDR1 reads MGHRA; CDR2 reads YSYEKL. Deletions cut 4 bases from V and 3 bases from J, with 19 bases between. CDR3 residues: CASSPPSGELIYEQYF. The CDR3 nucleotides read TGCGCCAGCAGCCCGCCATCTGGGGAGCTGATCTACGAGCAGTACTTC.

The chain's CDR3 is CASSRPSRQGSEAFF. CDR3 nucleotide sequence: TGTGCCAGCAGCCGTCCTAGCCGACAGGGTTCCGAAGCTTTCTTT. This sequence joins TRBV13 and TRBJ1-1, with 7 bases aligning to TRBD1. J lost 8 bases, V lost 5 bases, and 14 bases had no gene match. Germline-derived CDR1 and CDR2 are PRHDT and FYEKMQ (reference sequence). This CDR3 spans 15 amino acids.

The chain combines TRBV4-2 with TRBJ2-1; TRBD1 aligns across 7 bases. The J segment lost 10 bases and the V segment lost 3 bases, leaving 6 bases of the junction unmatched. The CDR3 is 13 residues long. Germline loops: CDR1 LGHNA, CDR2 YNFKEQ. The CDR3 DNA is TGTGCCAGCAGCCAGGGGACAGAGGGGGAGCAGTTCTTC. Translation gives CASSQGTEGEQFF.

This rearrangement joins TRBV5-4 to TRBJ2-7; TRBD1 matches at 8 bases. V shed 4 bases and J 3 bases; nucleotides not matched to a gene: 6. CDR1 and CDR2 from the germline V gene are SGHNT and YYREEE (reference sequence). This CDR3 has 14 amino acids. CDR3 coding DNA: TGTGCCAGCAGCCCCGACAGGGGCATCTACGAGCAGTACTTC. It encodes CASSPDRGIYEQYF.

The chain joins TRBV28 to TRBJ2-5; maybe TRBD2 (5 bases). Trimming shortened V by 2 bases and J by 5 bases, and 15 bases separated the two germline ends. The CDR3 has 15 residues. In germline, CDR1 is MDHEN, CDR2 SYDVKM. DNA for the CDR3: TGTGCCAGCAGTTTAAGCGGAGGTAGGAGGGAGACCCAGTACTTC. Protein sequence: CASSLSGGRRETQYF. Full variable domain (missing parts from reference TRBV28 and TRBJ2-5): DVKVTQSSRYLVKRTGEKVFLECVQDMDHENMFWYRQDPGLGLRLIYFSYDVKMKEKGDIPEGYSVSREKKERFSLILESASTNQTSMYLCASSLSGGRRETQYFGPGTRLLVL.

The V call is TRBV19, the J call TRBJ1-1; weak D call: TRBD1 (5 bases). V was shortened by 2 bases and J by 0 bases, with 10 bases between the two germline ends. Germline V CDR1 and CDR2: LNHDA, SQIVND (reference sequence). The CDR3 sequence is 15 residues long. The CDR3 DNA reads TGTGCCAGTAGTATATCGGGGGGTCTGAACACTGAAGCTTTCTTT. Translated, it gives CASSISGGLNTEAFF.

This clone has a handful of counts. V gene TRBV18 combines with J gene TRBJ1-1; TRBD1 is a possible D gene (6 bases). The CDR3 is 13 residues long. Germline values: CDR1 KGHSH, CDR2 LQKENI. Trimming stripped 4 bases from V and 2 bases from J, with 8 bases between. The CDR3 DNA reads as TGTGCCAGCTCACTGGGGACAAACACTGAAGCTTTCTTT. Protein sequence: CASSLGTNTEAFF.

The chain has TRBV18 and TRBJ1-2; 9 nucleotides match TRBD1. Germline CDR1 and CDR2: KGHSH and LQKENI. CDR3 length: 14 amino acids. V lost 3 bases to trimming and J lost 6 bases; unmatched junction nucleotides: 5. CDR3: CASSPRTGEDGYTF. CDR3 in DNA: TGTGCCAGCTCACCTAGGACAGGGGAGGATGGCTACACCTTC.

This chain joins TRBV6-1 and TRBJ1-1; TRBD1 is a possible D gene (6 bases). CDR1 is MNHNS, CDR2 SASEGT, per germline. The V end lost 2 bases, the J end lost 10 bases, and 14 bases lay between the germline ends. This CDR3 has 13 amino acids. This CDR3 is CASSEFGGGGAFF. In nucleotides, the CDR3 is TGTGCCAGCAGTGAATTTGGGGGAGGGGGAGCTTTCTTT.

This chain links TRBV6-5 with TRBJ2-7; 7 nucleotides agree with TRBD1. Germline V CDR1 and CDR2: MNHEY, SVGAGI. With V trimmed by 5 bases and J by 6 bases, 7 bases remained unmatched. The CDR3 length is 13 residues. The chain's CDR3 is CASSQPQGSEQYF. CDR3 in DNA: TGTGCCAGCAGTCAGCCACAGGGGTCCGAGCAGTACTTC.

V is TRBV6-5 and J is TRBJ2-3; 9 positions agree with TRBD1. In germline, CDR1 is MNHEY, CDR2 SVGAGI. The junction had 7 bases not matched to a gene; V was cut back by 8 bases and J by 1 base. The CDR3 has 15 amino acids. CDR3 amino acids: CASRTGALGTDTQYF. CDR3 nucleotide sequence: TGTGCCAGCCGGACAGGGGCGCTGGGCACAGATACGCAGTATTTT.

The chain couples TRBV7-9 to TRBJ1-5, with a weak D call TRBD1 (6 bases). The CDR3 covers 14 residues. The germline V gene encodes CDR1 SEHNR and CDR2 FQNEAQ (reference sequence). The V end lost 5 bases, the J end lost 7 bases, and 15 bases lay between the germline ends. The CDR3 reads CASSDRNTKQPQHF. Here the CDR3 DNA reads TGTGCCAGCAGCGACAGGAACACCAAGCAGCCCCAGCATTTT.

The J gene is TRBJ1-2, the V gene TRBV7-9; D unresolved. V was cut by 4 bases and J by 0 bases, with 15 bases left in between. Germline CDR1 is SEHNR and CDR2 is FQNEAQ (reference sequence). The CDR3 extends over 16 amino acids. Here the CDR3 reads CASSYPLAAANYGYTF. CDR3 in DNA: TGTGCCAGCAGCTACCCTTTAGCCGCTGCTAACTATGGCTACACCTTC.

This clone appeared a single time. The chain links TRBV27 to TRBJ1-6; TRBD1 agrees at 10 bases. J lost 8 bases, V lost 3 bases, and 10 bases had no gene match. The CDR3 has 17 residues. CDR1 MNHEY and CDR2 SMNVEV come from the germline V gene (reference sequence). CDR3: CASSLTPTGGWDSPLHF. CDR3 nucleotides: TGTGCCAGCAGTTTGACTCCGACAGGGGGCTGGGATTCACCCCTCCACTTT.

The gene calls are TRBV29-1 and TRBJ1-3, with 8 bases fitting TRBD1. The germline gives CDR1 SQVTM, CDR2 ANQGSEA. The CDR3 is 13 amino acids. Unmatched junction bases numbered 4, after V lost 6 bases and J lost 3 bases. In nucleotides, the CDR3 is TGCAGCGTGACGGGACAGGTTGGAAACACCATATATTTT. Its translation is CSVTGQVGNTIYF. Looking up the rest from reference TRBV29-1 and TRBJ1-3 gives the full variable domain: SAVISQKPSRDICQRGTSLTIQCQVDSQVTMMFWYRQQPGQSLTLIATANQGSEATYESGFVIDKFPISRPNLTFSTLTVSNMSPEDSSIYLCSVTGQVGNTIYFGEGSWLTVV.

The chain is built from TRBV18 and TRBJ2-7, with 10 bases matching TRBD2. The CDR3 runs 19 residues. CDR1 KGHSH and CDR2 LQKENI come from the germline V gene. V dropped 1 base and J dropped 3; count of bases not matched to a gene: 15. The CDR3 loop reads CASSPLLVGPGLAFYEQYF. The CDR3, as DNA: TGTGCCAGCTCACCACTGTTGGTCGGACCGGGACTAGCGTTCTACGAGCAGTACTTC.

The rearrangement links TRBV27 to TRBJ1-2; the D is unclear. The germline V and J ends were trimmed by 2 bases and 6 bases, with 13 bases remaining between them. Germline V gene lookup returns CDR1 MNHEY and CDR2 SMNVEV (reference sequence). This CDR3 is 14 amino acids long. The CDR3 nucleotides are TGTGCCAGCAGTTTAACCGGCAGGCTAAATGGCTACACCTTC. Translation: CASSLTGRLNGYTF.

This clone was detected a few times. J is TRBJ2-3 and V is TRBV11-2, with 7 positions matching TRBD1. Germline V lookup: CDR1 SGHAT, CDR2 FQNNGV. CDR3 length equals 15 residues. The trim removed 5 bases at V and 6 bases at J, leaving 11 bases unmatched. The CDR3 nucleotides read TGTGCCAGCAGCCATTACAGGGGCCCTCCGGATACGCAGTATTTT. This codes for CASSHYRGPPDTQYF.